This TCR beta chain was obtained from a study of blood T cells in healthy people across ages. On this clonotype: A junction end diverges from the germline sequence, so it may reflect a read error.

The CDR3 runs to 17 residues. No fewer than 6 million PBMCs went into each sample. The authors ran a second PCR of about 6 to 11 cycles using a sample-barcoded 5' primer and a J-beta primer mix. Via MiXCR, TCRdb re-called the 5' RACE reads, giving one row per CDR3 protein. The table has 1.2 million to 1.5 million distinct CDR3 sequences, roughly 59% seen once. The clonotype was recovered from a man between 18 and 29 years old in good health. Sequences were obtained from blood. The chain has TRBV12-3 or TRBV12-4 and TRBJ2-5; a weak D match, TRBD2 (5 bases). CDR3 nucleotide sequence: TGTGCCAGCAGCCCCCCGGTAGAGAGCGGAGACCAAGAGACCCAGCACTTC. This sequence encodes CASSPPVESGDQETQHF.